One and the same sample provided the 31 T cell receptor beta chains below, sequenced in a study of blood T cell repertoires in COVID-19. The method was immunoSEQ multiplex PCR; TCRdb's version includes in-frame clones alone and lacks a portion of them. The sample has fewer than 250,000 clones, around four fifths seen once. Sequencing input: peripheral blood. The receptor source for this set is a man aged 25 to 45 with active or convalescent COVID-19.

The sample holds a few counts of this clone. This chain joins TRBV7-9 and TRBJ1-5, with TRBD1 matching 8 bases. Trimming cost V 3 bases and J 7 bases; bases outside gene matches: 8. The CDR3 consists of 15 residues. The germline V gene encodes CDR1 SEHNR and CDR2 FQNEAQ (reference sequence). The CDR3 sequence is CASSFLGTGTQPQHF. For the CDR3, the DNA is TGTGCCAGCAGCTTCCTGGGGACAGGTACCCAGCCCCAGCATTTT.

The gene calls are TRBV15 and TRBJ2-5; TRBD2 is a possible D gene (5 bases). The CDR3 length is 14 residues. Germline loops: CDR1 LNHNV, CDR2 YYDKDF (reference sequence). V lost 0 bases and J lost 1, with 6 bases in between. This chain's CDR3 is CATSREGVQETQYF. CDR3 nucleotide sequence: TGTGCCACCAGCAGAGAGGGAGTCCAAGAGACCCAGTACTTC.

J is TRBJ2-2 and V is TRBV5-4, with a possible D match to TRBD2 (6 bases). Trimming took off 4 bases at V and 3 bases at J, with 13 bases between the two ends. This CDR3 has 15 amino acids. The germline V gene encodes CDR1 SGHNT and CDR2 YYREEE (reference sequence). The CDR3 region has the DNA TGTGCCAGCAGCAAGGCGGGACGGGACACCGGGGAGCTGTTTTTT. Amino acid sequence: CASSKAGRDTGELFF.

This clone was counted ten times or more. This chain joins TRBV29-1 and TRBJ2-5, with 10 bases lining up with TRBD1. CDR3 size: 15 residues. CDR1 is SQVTM and CDR2 is ANQGSEA in the germline V gene. Losses at the gene ends were 4 bases for V and 5 bases for J; bases not matched to a gene: 10. The CDR3: CSVGKTGGAGETQYF. The CDR3 bases are TGCAGCGTTGGGAAGACAGGGGGCGCCGGGGAGACCCAGTACTTC.

The chain has TRBV5-4 and TRBJ2-3; D uncertain. Germline V gene data show CDR1 as SGHNT and CDR2 as YYREEE (reference sequence). V was clipped by 2 bases and J by 2 bases, with 6 bases between them. The CDR3 loop spans 13 amino acids. The CDR3 coding sequence is TGTGCCAGCAGCTTACAGACCACAGATACGCAGTATTTT. It translates to CASSLQTTDTQYF.

In its sample, this clone was seen a few times. The V call is TRBV7-6, the J call TRBJ2-2, with 9 nucleotides matching TRBD2. The V and J ends lost 0 bases and 5 bases, in that order; junction bases with no gene match: 13. The CDR3 length is 19 residues. In germline, CDR1 is SGHVS, CDR2 FNYEAQ. CDR3 residues: CASSLAFGIAGDRTGELFF. DNA of the CDR3: TGTGCCAGCAGCTTAGCGTTCGGCATAGCGGGAGATAGGACCGGGGAGCTGTTTTTT.

The gene calls are TRBV5-6 and TRBJ2-7; TRBD1 is a possible D gene (5 bases). The CDR3 consists of 13 residues. The germline gives CDR1 SGHDT, CDR2 YYEEEE. V lost 0 bases and J lost 4, with 8 bases in between. The CDR3 protein is CASSLGTRYEQYF. The CDR3, as DNA: TGTGCCAGCAGCTTGGGGACACGGTACGAGCAGTACTTC.

The chain employs TRBV28 and TRBJ2-2; 8 nucleotides match TRBD2. Germline CDR1 reads MDHEN; CDR2 reads SYDVKM. The ends lost 6 bases at V and 4 bases at J; junction bases unmatched: 13. This CDR3 region has 17 residues. This CDR3 reads CASSLGPGGARTGELFF. The CDR3 region has the DNA TGTGCCAGCAGCTTGGGGCCCGGGGGGGCCCGCACCGGGGAGCTGTTTTTT. Full variable domain (remainder filled in from reference TRBV28 and TRBJ2-2): DVKVTQSSRYLVKRTGEKVFLECVQDMDHENMFWYRQDPGLGLRLIYFSYDVKMKEKGDIPEGYSVSREKKERFSLILESASTNQTSMYLCASSLGPGGARTGELFFGEGSRLTVL.

In this sample, this clone turned up once. J is TRBJ1-2 and V is TRBV7-8; possibly TRBD1 for D (5 bases). Germline CDR1 and CDR2: SGHVS and FQNEAQ. This CDR3 spans 13 amino acids. V was cut by 5 bases and J by 7 bases, with 14 bases left in between. CDR3: CASSPRGESGYTF. The CDR3 DNA reads TGTGCCAGCAGCCCCCGGGGGGAGAGTGGCTACACCTTC.

The V gene is TRBV7-9, the J gene TRBJ2-5; 7 bases are shared with TRBD1. After removal of 5 bases from V and 0 bases from J, the junction contained 12 bases not matched to a gene. Per the germline V gene, CDR1 is SEHNR and CDR2 is FQNEAQ (reference sequence). This CDR3 spans 17 amino acids. For the CDR3, the DNA is TGTGCCAGCAGCGCCACCTACAGGGGTGGGGACCAAGAGACCCAGTACTTC. Amino acids: CASSATYRGGDQETQYF.

The J gene is TRBJ2-7, the V gene TRBV28, with D perhaps matching TRBD1 (5 bases). Per the germline V gene, CDR1 is MDHEN and CDR2 is SYDVKM. Deletions cut 5 bases from V and 2 bases from J, with 16 bases between. The CDR3 totals 15 residues. This CDR3 reads CASSLDWGRTYEQYF. The CDR3 nucleotides read TGTGCCAGCAGTCTTGATTGGGGCCGTACCTACGAGCAGTACTTC.

The rearrangement joins TRBV6-1 to TRBJ2-7; TRBD2 aligns across 7 bases. The junction had 8 bases not matched to a gene; V was cut back by 1 base and J by 2 bases. Looked up from germline, CDR1 is MNHNS and CDR2 is SASEGT. CDR3 length: 16 amino acids. As DNA, the CDR3 is TGTGCCAGCAGTGAAGAATCGCGGGGGTTTCCCTACGAGCAGTACTTC. Residues: CASSEESRGFPYEQYF.

The V and J genes are TRBV5-5 and TRBJ2-7, with D tentatively TRBD2 (5 bases). There are 15 residues in the CDR3. The germline V and J ends were trimmed by 0 bases and 0 bases, with 10 bases remaining between them. Germline lookup yields CDR1 SGHKS and CDR2 YYEKEE (reference sequence). CDR3 coding DNA: TGTGCCAGCAGCTTGGAAGGGAGCAGCTCCTACGAGCAGTACTTC. This gives the protein CASSLEGSSSYEQYF.

This clone was found once. The chain links TRBV18 to TRBJ1-3, with D possibly TRBD1 on 6 matching bases. Trimming shortened V by 3 bases and J by 3 bases, and 12 bases separated the two germline ends. The germline V gene encodes CDR1 KGHSH and CDR2 LQKENI. The length of the CDR3 is 15 residues. The CDR3 coding sequence is TGTGCCAGCTCACCTACAGGGTTGCTTGGAAACACCATATATTTT. As protein: CASSPTGLLGNTIYF.

The chain couples TRBV6-5 to TRBJ1-1; 8 nucleotides align to TRBD1. Germline CDR1 is MNHEY and CDR2 is SVGAGI. The length of the CDR3 is 14 residues. V shed 5 bases, J shed 6 bases, and the junction held 8 bases outside the gene matches. The CDR3 sequence is CASSNDRGRAEAFF. The CDR3 DNA is TGTGCCAGCAGTAATGACAGGGGACGGGCTGAAGCTTTCTTT.

V usage is TRBV2 and J usage is TRBJ2-3; D is ambiguous. Germline V lookup: CDR1 SNHLY, CDR2 FYNNEI. Trimming took 2 bases from V and 2 from J, leaving 11 bases between them. CDR3 length: 15 amino acids. Here the CDR3 DNA reads TGTGCCAGCAGTGAAAACGGGTTATACACAGATACGCAGTATTTT. It translates to CASSENGLYTDTQYF.

This chain connects TRBV11-1 to TRBJ2-5; a weak D match, TRBD2 (5 bases). The CDR3 sequence is 13 residues long. V shed 3 bases and J shed 5 bases, with 10 bases lying between them. Looked up from germline, CDR1 is SGHAT and CDR2 is FQDESV (reference sequence). In nucleotides, the CDR3 is TGTGCCAGCAGCTTGGAGGACGGGGAGACCCAGTACTTC. As protein: CASSLEDGETQYF.

This sequence joins TRBV7-9 and TRBJ1-2; possibly TRBD1 for D (5 bases). V was cut by 5 bases and J by 4 bases, with 8 bases left in between. Germline-derived CDR1 and CDR2 are SEHNR and FQNEAQ (reference sequence). The CDR3 totals 12 residues. CDR3 amino acids: CASSADSYGYTF. The CDR3 nucleotides are TGTGCCAGCAGCGCCGACAGCTATGGCTACACCTTC.

Comment on this clone: Additional DNA sequences in this sample encode the identical CDR3. The V and J genes are TRBV7-2 and TRBJ2-7, with 8 bases that match TRBD1. The V segment lost 1 base and the J segment 4 bases; nucleotides outside the gene matches: 0. The CDR3 runs 13 residues. CDR1 is SGHTA and CDR2 is FQGNSA in the germline V gene. In nucleotides, the CDR3 is TGTGCCAGCAGCTTAGGGACAGGGTACGAGCAGTACTTC. It yields the protein CASSLGTGYEQYF.

The gene calls are TRBV28 and TRBJ1-1; D may be TRBD1 (6 bases). This CDR3 has 16 amino acids. V was pared by 3 bases and J by 1 base, with 15 bases between. The germline V gene encodes CDR1 MDHEN and CDR2 SYDVKM. The CDR3 region is CASSLFGGPGNTEAFF. CDR3 DNA: TGTGCCAGCAGTTTGTTCGGGGGGCCGGGGAACACTGAAGCTTTCTTT.

The rearrangement joins TRBV7-8 to TRBJ1-1, with 9 nucleotides matching TRBD1. Per the germline V gene, CDR1 is SGHVS and CDR2 is FQNEAQ. After removal of 4 bases from V and 5 bases from J, the junction contained 8 bases not matched to a gene. There are 15 residues in the CDR3. The CDR3, as DNA: TGTGCCAGCAGCTACCGGGACAGGGCGGGGACTGAAGCTTTCTTT. It encodes CASSYRDRAGTEAFF.

The chain recombines TRBV11-1 with TRBJ1-2, with TRBD1 matching over 9 bases. CDR1 SGHAT and CDR2 FQDESV come from the germline V gene (reference sequence). Unmatched junction bases numbered 7, after V lost 5 bases and J lost 6 bases. CDR3 length: 14 amino acids. The CDR3 here is CASSRDRGENGYTF. CDR3 bases: TGTGCCAGCAGCAGAGACAGGGGGGAGAATGGCTACACCTTC.

This clone was detected only once. This chain links TRBV19 with TRBJ2-5; 7 positions match TRBD1. The tail of the sequence fits TRBJ2-7 better, so the J call may be wrong. The germline gives CDR1 LNHDA, CDR2 SQIVND (reference sequence). This CDR3 spans 15 amino acids. The CDR3 here is CASSMAGTVAYEQYF. The CDR3 region has the DNA TGTGCCAGTAGTATGGCCGGGACAGTAGCCTACGAGCAGTACTTC.

This clone was found a few times. This chain connects TRBV18 to TRBJ1-2; TRBD1 aligns across 8 bases. CDR1 and CDR2 from the germline V gene are KGHSH and LQKENI. CDR3 length: 15 amino acids. The V segment lost 6 bases and the J segment 4 bases; nucleotides outside the gene matches: 10. In DNA form, the CDR3 reads TGTGCCAGCTCGCAAACCGGACAGGGCCTCTATGGCTACACCTTC. Translating it yields CASSQTGQGLYGYTF.

The chain employs TRBV4-3 and TRBJ1-6; 10 nucleotides agree with TRBD1. This CDR3 is 16 amino acids long. V trimming: 2 bases; J trimming: 6 bases; junction bases outside the gene matches: 4. Germline CDR1 and CDR2: LGHNA and YSLEER. The chain's CDR3 is CASSQKGQGINSPLHF. The CDR3 DNA reads as TGCGCCAGCAGCCAAAAGGGACAGGGGATTAATTCACCCCTCCACTTT.

The rearrangement joins TRBV19 to TRBJ1-4, with TRBD1 identical over 7 bases. In germline, CDR1 is LNHDA, CDR2 SQIVND (reference sequence). V was clipped by 10 bases and J by 2 bases; unmatched bases: 13. The CDR3 has 16 amino acids. CDR3 sequence: CATRDSPSYTNEKLFF. Here the CDR3 DNA reads TGTGCCACCAGGGACAGTCCCTCGTACACTAATGAAAAACTGTTTTTT.

This chain links TRBV6-5 with TRBJ2-3; D might be TRBD1 (5 bases). CDR1 and CDR2 from the germline V gene are MNHEY and SVGAGI. Trimming took 5 bases from V and 0 from J, leaving 12 bases between them. This CDR3 region has 15 residues. The CDR3 protein is CASSKRQLSTDTQYF. For the CDR3, the DNA is TGTGCCAGCAGTAAACGACAGCTGAGCACAGATACGCAGTATTTT.

This chain uses TRBV5-1 with TRBJ1-2, with 10 bases fitting TRBD1. V lost 1 base and J lost 6; bases outside the gene matches: 6. The CDR3 has 15 residues. Germline CDR1 and CDR2: SGHRS and YFSETQ. CDR3 sequence reads: CASSLTGQGMDGYTF. The CDR3 DNA sequence: TGCGCCAGCAGCTTGACGGGACAGGGGATGGATGGCTACACCTTC.

V and J are TRBV5-1 and TRBJ1-6, with 10 nucleotides matching TRBD1. Germline lookup yields CDR1 SGHRS and CDR2 YFSETQ. This CDR3 spans 15 amino acids. The trim removed 0 bases at V and 10 bases at J, leaving 4 bases unmatched. This chain's CDR3 is CASSLEGTGVSPLHF. The CDR3 DNA reads as TGCGCCAGCAGCTTGGAAGGGACAGGGGTATCACCCCTCCACTTT. Full variable domain (remainder filled in from reference TRBV5-1 and TRBJ1-6): KAGVTQTPRYLIKTRGQQVTLSCSPISGHRSVSWYQQTPGQGLQFLFEYFSETQRNKGNFPGRFSGRQFSNSRSEMNVSTLELGDSALYLCASSLEGTGVSPLHFGNGTRLTVT.

The V and J genes are TRBV5-1 and TRBJ1-2; a possible D gene is TRBD1 (6 bases). Looked up from germline, CDR1 is SGHRS and CDR2 is YFSETQ. This CDR3 is built from 12 residues. The V end lost 4 bases, the J end lost 8 bases, and 12 bases lay between the germline ends. The CDR3 is CASSPAGEGYTF. CDR3 coding DNA: TGCGCCAGCAGCCCTGCAGGGGAAGGCTACACCTTC.

The gene calls are TRBV10-2 and TRBJ2-5; 7 bases match TRBD1. The germline CDR1 and CDR2 sequences are WSHSY and SAAADI. The CDR3 sequence is 12 residues long. V shed 6 bases, J shed 4 bases, and the junction held 2 bases outside the gene matches. The CDR3 nucleotides are TGCGCCAGCAGCGCAGGGGGAGAGACCCAGTACTTC. Amino acid sequence: CASSAGGETQYF.